The 13 T cell receptor beta chains given below trace back to one sample, sequenced in a study of molecular identifiers for immune sequencing clone quantification. One entry per CDR3 protein, called by TCRdb with MiXCR from the PCR reads. The sample has just under 650,000 distinct CDR3 sequences, 20% seen once. Sequenced input: naive CD8+ T cells from blood, with Jurkat cell RNA spiked in. Indicated subset: FACS-sorted CD8+CD4-CCR7+CD45RA+ naive T cells. The receptors stem from a human donor in good health. Some libraries in this study had Jurkat cell RNA spiked in.

The J gene is TRBJ2-6, the V gene TRBV19, with D perhaps matching TRBD1 (5 bases). The CDR3 covers 15 residues. Germline CDR1 LNHDA, CDR2 SQIVND (reference sequence). The ends were cut back, 5 bases at V and 2 bases at J, with 10 bases in the middle. The DNA for the CDR3 is TGTGCCAGTAGTGCTCCAGGGACTGGGGCCAACGTCCTGACTTTC. Its protein product is CASSAPGTGANVLTF.

Notes on this clonotype: Just one base apart from a much larger clone, this may be a read error. The J gene is TRBJ2-5, the V gene TRBV4-1, with D perhaps matching TRBD1 or TRBD2 (5 bases each). This CDR3 comprises 16 residues. The germline V gene has CDR1 MGHRA and CDR2 YSYEKL. V shed 0 bases and J shed 4 bases, with 15 bases lying between them. As DNA, the CDR3 is TGCGCCAGCAGCCAAGAGAGGGGTGGGCATCGAGAGACCCAGTACTTC. Its translation: CASSQERGGHRETQYF.

This clonotype came up many times. The chain joins TRBV7-9 to TRBJ2-3; the D call may be TRBD1 or TRBD2 (5 bases each). The CDR3 has 14 residues. Trimming stripped 4 bases from V and 4 bases from J, with 12 bases between. In germline, CDR1 is SEHNR, CDR2 FQNEAQ (reference sequence). The CDR3 here is CASSSGTGADTQYF. As DNA, the CDR3 is TGTGCCAGCAGCTCTGGGACCGGCGCAGATACGCAGTATTTT. Together with reference TRBV7-9 and TRBJ2-3, the CDR3 gives the full variable domain: DTGVSQNPRHKITKRGQNVTFRCDPISEHNRLYWYRQTLGQGPEFLTYFQNEAQLEKSRLLSDRFSAERPKGSFSTLEIQRTEQGDSAMYLCASSSGTGADTQYFGPGTRLTVL.

The chain has TRBV27 and TRBJ2-1, with 12 bases matching TRBD2. Germline CDR1 is MNHEY and CDR2 is SMNVEV (reference sequence). The CDR3 is 16 amino acids. The V gene end was trimmed by 5 bases and the J gene end by 0 bases; junction bases not matched to a gene: 2. The CDR3 coding sequence is TGTGCCAGCAGTCTAGCGGGAGGGCCCTCCTACAATGAGCAGTTCTTC. It is translated as CASSLAGGPSYNEQFF.

In regard to this clonotype: A much larger clone lies a single base off, so this may be a read error. This chain connects TRBV7-2 to TRBJ2-3; perhaps TRBD2 as D (5 bases). CDR3 length equals 18 residues. V was shortened by 4 bases and J by 1 base, with 21 bases between the two germline ends. Germline-derived CDR1 and CDR2 are SGHTA and FQGNSA. This chain's CDR3 is CASSSQIYSASCTDTQYF. The CDR3 DNA reads TGTGCCAGCAGCTCGCAGATATATAGCGCGAGTTGCACAGATACGCAGTATTTT.

This clonotype has ten or more counts. This chain joins TRBV7-9 and TRBJ2-7, with 10 bases fitting TRBD1. CDR3 size: 15 residues. With 5 bases clipped from V and 1 base from J, the junction kept 5 bases outside the gene matches. CDR1 and CDR2 from the germline V gene are SEHNR and FQNEAQ (reference sequence). This CDR3 reads CASSRRDRGSYEQYF. As DNA, the CDR3 is TGTGCCAGCAGCCGCCGGGACAGGGGTTCCTACGAGCAGTACTTC. The whole variable domain, remainder taken from reference TRBV7-9 and TRBJ2-7, is DTGVSQNPRHKITKRGQNVTFRCDPISEHNRLYWYRQTLGQGPEFLTYFQNEAQLEKSRLLSDRFSAERPKGSFSTLEIQRTEQGDSAMYLCASSRRDRGSYEQYFGPGTRLTVT.

This clonotype appeared many times. The chain couples TRBV19 to TRBJ2-5; the D gene is possibly TRBD1 (6 bases). Germline V CDR1 and CDR2: LNHDA, SQIVND (reference sequence). This CDR3 comprises 14 residues. The V end lost 10 bases, the J end lost 2 bases, and 17 bases lay between the germline ends. CDR3 in amino acids: CATKKPGQQETQYF. The CDR3, as DNA: TGTGCCACAAAAAAACCGGGACAACAAGAGACCCAGTACTTC.

This clonotype has only a few counts. The V and J genes are TRBV9 and TRBJ1-6, with D perhaps matching TRBD1 (5 bases). CDR3 length: 14 residues. V was shortened by 0 bases and J by 15 bases, with 16 bases between the two germline ends. From germline, CDR1 is SGDLS and CDR2 YYNGEE. The CDR3 spells CASSVAGRHELLHF. CDR3 in DNA: TGTGCCAGCAGCGTAGCAGGGCGGCATGAGCTCCTCCACTTT.

This clonotype appeared many times. This chain uses TRBV19 with TRBJ2-1, with 7 bases fitting TRBD2. This CDR3 has 13 residues. Trimming took 6 bases from V and 9 from J; bases not matched to a gene: 8. The germline V gene encodes CDR1 LNHDA and CDR2 SQIVND (reference sequence). The DNA for the CDR3 is TGTGCCAGTAGCATTAATGCGGGGGTTGAGCAGTTCTTC. The encoded protein is CASSINAGVEQFF.

With respect to this clonotype: This may come from a read error, since a much larger clone is one base off. This chain uses TRBV20-1 with TRBJ2-3, with D possibly matching TRBD2 (5 bases). The germline V gene has CDR1 DFQATT and CDR2 SNEGSKA (reference sequence). The CDR3 has 17 amino acids. The CDR3 spells CGARDRSGLSGADTQYF. As DNA, the CDR3 is TGCGGTGCTAGAGATCGTTCCGGACTCAGCGGCGCAGATACGCAGTATTTT.

This clonotype has ten or more counts. The V call is TRBV5-1, the J call TRBJ2-3; 8 bases match TRBD2. This CDR3 region has 16 residues. From germline, CDR1 is SGHRS and CDR2 YFSETQ. Unmatched junction bases numbered 13, after V lost 6 bases and J lost 4 bases. This CDR3 is CASNGGTSGFADTQYF. Here the CDR3 DNA reads TGCGCCAGCAACGGGGGGACTAGTGGCTTCGCAGATACGCAGTATTTT.

This clonotype was seen many times. This CDR3 reads CASSSTGETYEQYF. CDR3 bases: TGTGCCAGCAGCTCCACCGGGGAAACCTACGAGCAGTACTTC. The J gene is TRBJ2-7, the V gene TRBV28, with a tentative D call TRBD2 (5 bases). The CDR3 runs 14 residues. Germline-derived CDR1 and CDR2 are MDHEN and SYDVKM. Trimming pared 6 bases from V and 2 bases from J, leaving 14 bases between.

To note about this clonotype: This may arise from a read error, as a much more abundant clone is one base away. This chain uses TRBV7-9 with TRBJ2-2, with 9 nucleotides matching TRBD2. This CDR3 has 16 amino acids. The germline V gene has CDR1 SEHNR and CDR2 FQNEAQ (reference sequence). This CDR3 is CASSSPLAGWTGELSF. CDR3 bases: TGTGCCAGCAGCTCCCCGCTAGCGGGGTGGACCGGGGAGCTGTCTTTT.